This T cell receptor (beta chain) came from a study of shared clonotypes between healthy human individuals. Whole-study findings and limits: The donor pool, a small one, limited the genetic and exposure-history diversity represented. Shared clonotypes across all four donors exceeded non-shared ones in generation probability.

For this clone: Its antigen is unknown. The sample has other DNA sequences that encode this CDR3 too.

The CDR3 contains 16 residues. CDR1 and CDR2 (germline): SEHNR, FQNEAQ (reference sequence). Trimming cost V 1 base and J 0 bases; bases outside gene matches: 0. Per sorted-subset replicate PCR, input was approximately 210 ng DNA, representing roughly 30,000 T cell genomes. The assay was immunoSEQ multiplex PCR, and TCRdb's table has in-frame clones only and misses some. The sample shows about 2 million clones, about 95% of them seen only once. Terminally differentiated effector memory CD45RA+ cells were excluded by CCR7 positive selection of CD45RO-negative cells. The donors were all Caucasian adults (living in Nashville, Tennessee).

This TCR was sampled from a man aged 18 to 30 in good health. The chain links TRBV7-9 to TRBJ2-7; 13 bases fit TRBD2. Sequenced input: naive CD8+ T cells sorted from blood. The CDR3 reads CASSLGTSGSSYEQYF. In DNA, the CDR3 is TGTGCCAGCAGCTTAGGGACTAGCGGGAGCTCCTACGAGCAGTACTTC.